Reported below is one T cell receptor beta chain. The V end lost 0 bases, the J end lost 0 bases, and 19 bases lay between the germline ends. CDR3 length: 18 residues. Germline CDR1 and CDR2: SGHRS and YFSETQ. The sample is drawn from a study of T cells after yellow fever vaccination. Each CDR3 protein gets one entry after TCRdb re-called the 5' RACE reads with MiXCR. Of about 300,000 distinct CDR3 sequences in the sample, 8.5% to 10% were seen once. The sequence came from a man younger than 35 who received the YFV17D yellow fever vaccine. V and J are TRBV5-1 and TRBJ2-7; D may be TRBD2 (5 bases). This specimen was CD4+ T cells sorted from PBMCs, taken 5 days after the yellow fever booster vaccination. CDR3 sequence: CASSLECAGRLSSYEQYV. The CDR3 DNA sequence: TGCGCCAGCAGCTTGGAATGTGCGGGCAGGCTAAGCTCCTACGAGCAGTACGTC.